This entry is about one TCR beta chain. These data originate in a study of PD-L1 blockade in urothelial cancer. Time point specified: peripheral blood 6 weeks after treatment start. Data came from immunoSEQ multiplex PCR; TCRdb stores just in-frame clones and leaves some out. This sample has about 50,000 clones, with 70% to 90% found just once. This CDR3 is 12 amino acids long. V lost 8 bases and J 5 bases, leaving 9 bases between the germline ends. CDR1 SNHLY and CDR2 FYNNEI come from the germline V gene. This sequence originates from a man between 50 and 59 years old with urothelial cancer. The sample consisted of PBMCs, taken around atezolizumab (anti-PD-L1) treatment. The chain combines TRBV2 with TRBJ2-2; TRBD2 might be the D (5 bases). This CDR3 reads CASWTATGELFF. The CDR3 bases are TGTGCCAGCTGGACTGCAACCGGGGAGCTGTTTTTT. The whole variable domain, filled in from reference TRBV2 and TRBJ2-2, reads EPEVTQTPSHQVTQMGQEVILRCVPISNHLYFYWYRQILGQKVEFLVSFYNNEISEKSEIFDDQFSVERPDGSNFTLKIRSTKLEDSAMYFCASWTATGELFFGEGSRLTVL.